Sequencing of this T cell receptor beta chain was carried out in a study of blood T cell repertoires in COVID-19. The method was immunoSEQ multiplex PCR; TCRdb's version includes in-frame clones alone and lacks a portion of them. This sample has roughly 260,000 clones, with approximately 88% found just once. With 6 bases removed from V and 4 bases from J, the gap between germline ends came to 18 bases. Germline V gene data show CDR1 as MNHEY and CDR2 as SVGAGI. The CDR3 covers 15 residues. The chain joins TRBV6-5 to TRBJ1-1, with a weak D call TRBD1 (5 bases). Material: PBMCs or T cells enriched from blood (not recorded which). The origin of this receptor is a woman aged 25 to 45 with acute COVID-19. This CDR3 reads CASRLDSRGTTEAFF. DNA for the CDR3: TGTGCCAGCAGACTCGACAGCCGGGGGACCACTGAAGCTTTCTTT.